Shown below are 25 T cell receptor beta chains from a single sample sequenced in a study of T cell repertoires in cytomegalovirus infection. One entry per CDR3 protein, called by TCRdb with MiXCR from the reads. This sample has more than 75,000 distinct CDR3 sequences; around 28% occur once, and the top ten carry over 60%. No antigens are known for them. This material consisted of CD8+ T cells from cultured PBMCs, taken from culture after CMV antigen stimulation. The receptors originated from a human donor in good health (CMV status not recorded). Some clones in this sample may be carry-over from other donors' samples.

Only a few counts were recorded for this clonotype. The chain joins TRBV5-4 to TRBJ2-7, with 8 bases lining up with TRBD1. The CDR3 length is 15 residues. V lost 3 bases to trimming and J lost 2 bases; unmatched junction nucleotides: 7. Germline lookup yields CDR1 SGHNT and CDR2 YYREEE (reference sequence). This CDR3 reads CASSSDRAVTYEQYF. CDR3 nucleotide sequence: TGTGCCAGCAGCTCGGACAGGGCCGTCACCTACGAGCAGTACTTC.

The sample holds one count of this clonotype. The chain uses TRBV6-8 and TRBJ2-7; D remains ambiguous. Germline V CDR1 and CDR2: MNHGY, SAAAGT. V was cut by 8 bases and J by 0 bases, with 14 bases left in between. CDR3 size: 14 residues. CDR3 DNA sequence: TGTGCCAGCTCGATGGACGGAAACTCCTACGAGCAGTACTTC. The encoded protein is CASSMDGNSYEQYF.

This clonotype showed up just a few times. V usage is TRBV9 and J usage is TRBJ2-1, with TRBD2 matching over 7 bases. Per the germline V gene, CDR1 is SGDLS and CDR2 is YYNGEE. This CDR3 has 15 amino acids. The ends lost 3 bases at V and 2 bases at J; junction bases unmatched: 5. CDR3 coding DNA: TGTGCCAGCAGCGAGGGAGGGACTCCCTACAATGAGCAGTTCTTC. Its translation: CASSEGGTPYNEQFF.

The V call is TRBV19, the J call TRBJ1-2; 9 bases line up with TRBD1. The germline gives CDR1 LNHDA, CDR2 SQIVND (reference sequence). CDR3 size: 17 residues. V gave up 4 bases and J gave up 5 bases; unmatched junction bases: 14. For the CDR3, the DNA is TGTGCCAGTAGTACCTACTCCGGGACAGGGTTGGTGTATGGCTACACCTTC. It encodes CASSTYSGTGLVYGYTF.

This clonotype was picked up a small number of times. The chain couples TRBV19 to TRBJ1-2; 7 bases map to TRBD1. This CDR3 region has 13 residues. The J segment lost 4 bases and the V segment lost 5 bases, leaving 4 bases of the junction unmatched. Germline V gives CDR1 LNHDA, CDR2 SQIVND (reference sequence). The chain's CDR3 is CASSLGTVYGYTF. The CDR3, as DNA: TGTGCCAGTAGTCTCGGGACAGTCTATGGCTACACCTTC.

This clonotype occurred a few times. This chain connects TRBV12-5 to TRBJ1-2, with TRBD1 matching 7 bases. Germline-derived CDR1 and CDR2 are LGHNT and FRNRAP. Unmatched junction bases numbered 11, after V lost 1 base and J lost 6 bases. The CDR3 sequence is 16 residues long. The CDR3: CASGLAVGTDENGYTF. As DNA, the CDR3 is TGTGCTAGTGGTTTGGCGGTCGGGACAGATGAAAATGGCTACACCTTC.

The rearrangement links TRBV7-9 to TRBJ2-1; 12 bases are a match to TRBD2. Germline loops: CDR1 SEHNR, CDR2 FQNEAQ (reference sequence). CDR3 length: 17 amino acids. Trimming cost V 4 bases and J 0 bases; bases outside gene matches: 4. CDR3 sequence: CASSSGLAGHSYNEQFF. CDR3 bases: TGTGCCAGCAGCTCCGGACTAGCGGGGCACTCCTACAATGAGCAGTTCTTC.

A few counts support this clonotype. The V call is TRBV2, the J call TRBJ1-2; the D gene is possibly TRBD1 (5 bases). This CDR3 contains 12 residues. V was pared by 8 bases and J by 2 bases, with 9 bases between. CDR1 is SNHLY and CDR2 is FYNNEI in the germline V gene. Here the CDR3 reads CASRRENYGYTF. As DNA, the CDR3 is TGTGCCAGCCGCAGGGAGAACTATGGCTACACCTTC.

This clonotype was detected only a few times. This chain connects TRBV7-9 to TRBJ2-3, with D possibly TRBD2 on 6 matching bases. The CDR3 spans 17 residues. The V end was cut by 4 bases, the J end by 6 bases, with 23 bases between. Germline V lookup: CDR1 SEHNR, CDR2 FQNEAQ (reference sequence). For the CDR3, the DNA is TGTGCCAGCAGCTCCCTGGGAGAAGCGGGCCATCTGGATACGCAGTATTTT. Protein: CASSSLGEAGHLDTQYF.

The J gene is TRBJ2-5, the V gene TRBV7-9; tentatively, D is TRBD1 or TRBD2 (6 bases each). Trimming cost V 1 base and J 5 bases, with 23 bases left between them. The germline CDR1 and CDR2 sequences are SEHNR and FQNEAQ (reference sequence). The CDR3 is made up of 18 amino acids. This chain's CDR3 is CASSLGGAGPESLETQYF. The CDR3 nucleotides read TGTGCCAGCAGCTTAGGGGGGGCAGGGCCGGAGTCATTGGAGACCCAGTACTTC. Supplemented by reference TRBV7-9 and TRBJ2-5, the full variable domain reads DTGVSQNPRHKITKRGQNVTFRCDPISEHNRLYWYRQTLGQGPEFLTYFQNEAQLEKSRLLSDRFSAERPKGSFSTLEIQRTEQGDSAMYLCASSLGGAGPESLETQYFGPGTRLLVL.

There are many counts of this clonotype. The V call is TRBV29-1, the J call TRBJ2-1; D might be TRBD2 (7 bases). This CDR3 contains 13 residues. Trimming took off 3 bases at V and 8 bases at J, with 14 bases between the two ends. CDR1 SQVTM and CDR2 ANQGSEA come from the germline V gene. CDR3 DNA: TGCAGCGTTGACCGGGGGGCCCGGGATGAGCAGTTCTTC. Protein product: CSVDRGARDEQFF.

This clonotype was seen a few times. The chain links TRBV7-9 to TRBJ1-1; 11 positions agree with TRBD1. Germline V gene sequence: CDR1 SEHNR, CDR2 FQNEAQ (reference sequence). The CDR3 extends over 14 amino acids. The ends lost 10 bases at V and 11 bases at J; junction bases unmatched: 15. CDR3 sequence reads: CATRDRGLGDAAFF. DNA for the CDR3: TGTGCCACCCGGGACAGGGGGTTGGGGGATGCGGCTTTCTTT.

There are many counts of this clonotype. In nucleotides, the CDR3 is TGTGCCAGCAGCTTAGCGCTCAGGGACTCCTACAATGAGCAGTTCTTC. Amino acids: CASSLALRDSYNEQFF. The chain recombines TRBV7-2 with TRBJ2-1; the D gene is possibly TRBD1 (5 bases). CDR3 length: 16 residues. Trimming cost V 0 bases and J 0 bases, with 9 bases left between them. The V gene's germline CDR1 is SGHTA and CDR2 FQGNSA. Full variable domain (rest looked up from reference TRBV7-2 and TRBJ2-1): GAGVSQSPSNKVTEKGKDVELRCDPISGHTALYWYRQSLGQGLEFLIYFQGNSAPDKSGLPSDRFSAERTGGSVSTLTIQRTQQEDSAVYLCASSLALRDSYNEQFFGPGTRLTVL.

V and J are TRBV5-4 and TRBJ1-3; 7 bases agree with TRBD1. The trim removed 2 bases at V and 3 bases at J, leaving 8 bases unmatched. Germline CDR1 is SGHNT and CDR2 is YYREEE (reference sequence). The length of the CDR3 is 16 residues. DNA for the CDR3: TGTGCCAGCAGCTTCGAGTCAGGGGGTGTTGGAAACACCATATATTTT. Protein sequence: CASSFESGGVGNTIYF.

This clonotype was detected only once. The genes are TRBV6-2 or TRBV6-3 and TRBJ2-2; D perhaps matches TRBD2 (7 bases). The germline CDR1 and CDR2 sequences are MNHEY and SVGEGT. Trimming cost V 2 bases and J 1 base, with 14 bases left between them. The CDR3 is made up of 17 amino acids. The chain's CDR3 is CASSYEGGKLNTGELFF. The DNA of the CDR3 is TGTGCCAGCAGTTACGAGGGGGGGAAGTTGAACACCGGGGAGCTGTTTTTT.

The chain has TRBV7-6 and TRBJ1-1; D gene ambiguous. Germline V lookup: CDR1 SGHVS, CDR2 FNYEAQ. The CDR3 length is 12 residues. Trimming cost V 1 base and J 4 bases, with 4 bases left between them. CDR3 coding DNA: TGTGCCAGCAGCTTAGACGGCACTGAAGCTTTCTTT. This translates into CASSLDGTEAFF.

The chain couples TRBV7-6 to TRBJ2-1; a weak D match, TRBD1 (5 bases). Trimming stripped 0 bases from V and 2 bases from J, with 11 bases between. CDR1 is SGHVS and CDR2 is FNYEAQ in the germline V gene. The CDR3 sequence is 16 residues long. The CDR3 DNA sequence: TGTGCCAGCAGCTTAGCGGGGAACAGGCCCTACAATGAGCAGTTCTTC. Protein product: CASSLAGNRPYNEQFF. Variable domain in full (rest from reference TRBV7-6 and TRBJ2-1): GAGVSQSPRYKVTKRGQDVALRCDPISGHVSLYWYRQALGQGPEFLTYFNYEAQQDKSGLPNDRFSAERPEGSISTLTIQRTEQRDSAMYRCASSLAGNRPYNEQFFGPGTRLTVL.

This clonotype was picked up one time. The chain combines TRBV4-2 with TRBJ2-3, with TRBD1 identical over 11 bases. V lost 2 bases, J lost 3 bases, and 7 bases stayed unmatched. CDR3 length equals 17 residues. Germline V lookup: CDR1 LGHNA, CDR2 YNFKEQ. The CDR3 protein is CASSQSGTGGRTDTQYF. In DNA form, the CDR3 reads TGTGCCAGCAGCCAATCAGGGACAGGGGGGAGAACAGATACGCAGTATTTT.

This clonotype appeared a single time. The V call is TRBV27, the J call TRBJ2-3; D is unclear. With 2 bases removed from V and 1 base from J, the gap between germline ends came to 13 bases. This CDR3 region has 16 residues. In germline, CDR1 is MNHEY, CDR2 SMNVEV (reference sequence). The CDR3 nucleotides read TGTGCCAGCAGTTTAAGTTCCGTCCAGGGCACAGATACGCAGTATTTT. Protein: CASSLSSVQGTDTQYF.

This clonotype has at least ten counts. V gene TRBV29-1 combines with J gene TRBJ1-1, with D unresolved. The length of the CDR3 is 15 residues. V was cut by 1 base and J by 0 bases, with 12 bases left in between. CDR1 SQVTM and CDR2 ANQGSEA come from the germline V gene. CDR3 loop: CSVEALSYLNTEAFF. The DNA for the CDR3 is TGCAGCGTTGAAGCCCTATCCTACCTGAACACTGAAGCTTTCTTT.

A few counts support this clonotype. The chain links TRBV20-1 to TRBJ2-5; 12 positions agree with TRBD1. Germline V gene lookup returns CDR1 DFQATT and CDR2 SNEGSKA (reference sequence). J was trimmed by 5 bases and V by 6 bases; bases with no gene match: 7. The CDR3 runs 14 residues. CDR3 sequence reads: CSAPGTGGRETQYF. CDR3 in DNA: TGCAGTGCCCCTGGGACAGGGGGCCGGGAGACCCAGTACTTC.

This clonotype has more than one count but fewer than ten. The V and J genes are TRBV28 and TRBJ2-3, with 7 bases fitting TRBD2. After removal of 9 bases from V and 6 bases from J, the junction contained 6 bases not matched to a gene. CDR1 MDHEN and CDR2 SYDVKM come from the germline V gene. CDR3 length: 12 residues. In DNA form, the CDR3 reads TGTGCCAGTAAGCGGGGCGCGGATACGCAGTATTTT. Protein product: CASKRGADTQYF.

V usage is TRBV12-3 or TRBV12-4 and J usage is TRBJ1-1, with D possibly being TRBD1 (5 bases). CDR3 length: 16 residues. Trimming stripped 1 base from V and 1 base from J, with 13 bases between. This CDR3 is CASSLVTGLANTEAFF. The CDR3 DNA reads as TGTGCCAGCAGTTTAGTTACAGGCCTCGCGAACACTGAAGCTTTCTTT.

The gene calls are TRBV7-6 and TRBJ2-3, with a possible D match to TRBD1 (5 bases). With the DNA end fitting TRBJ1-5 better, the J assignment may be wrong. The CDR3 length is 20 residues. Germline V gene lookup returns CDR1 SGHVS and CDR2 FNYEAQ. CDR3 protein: CASSLAHPGLAGFRTDTQHF. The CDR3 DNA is TGTGCCAGCAGCTTAGCCCACCCGGGGCTAGCGGGGTTCCGCACAGATACGCAGCATTTT.

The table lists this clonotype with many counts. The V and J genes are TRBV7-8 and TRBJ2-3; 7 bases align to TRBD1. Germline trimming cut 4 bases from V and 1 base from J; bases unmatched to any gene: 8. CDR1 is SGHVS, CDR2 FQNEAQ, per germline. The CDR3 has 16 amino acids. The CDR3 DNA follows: TGTGCCAGCAGCTCCCCTGGGACAGTCGGCACAGATACGCAGTATTTT. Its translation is CASSSPGTVGTDTQYF.